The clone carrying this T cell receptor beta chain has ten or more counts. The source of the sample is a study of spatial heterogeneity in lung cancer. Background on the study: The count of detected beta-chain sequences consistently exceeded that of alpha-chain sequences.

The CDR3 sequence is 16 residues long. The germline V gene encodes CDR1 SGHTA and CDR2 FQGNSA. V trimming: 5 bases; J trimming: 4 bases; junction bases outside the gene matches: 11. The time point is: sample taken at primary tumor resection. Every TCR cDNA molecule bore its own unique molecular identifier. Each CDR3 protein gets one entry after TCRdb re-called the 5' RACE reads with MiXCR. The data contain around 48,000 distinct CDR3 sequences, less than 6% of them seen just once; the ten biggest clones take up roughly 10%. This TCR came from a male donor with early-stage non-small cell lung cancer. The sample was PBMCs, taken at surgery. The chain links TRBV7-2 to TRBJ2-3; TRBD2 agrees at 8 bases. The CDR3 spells CASSPRTSFRSDTQYF. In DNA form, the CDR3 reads TGTGCCAGCAGCCCCCGGACTAGCTTTCGGTCAGATACGCAGTATTTT.